The 15 T cell receptor beta chains presented below share a single source sample, sequenced in a study of control samples from healthy donors and cancer patients. TCRdb's table, derived via immunoSEQ multiplex PCR, lists solely in-frame clones and lacks some. The table shows tens of thousands of clones, with around nine tenths occurring only once. Sample: PBMCs. The receptors stem from a man aged 60 to 75 with colorectal cancer.

This chain joins TRBV6-1 and TRBJ1-2, with D maybe TRBD1 (5 bases). CDR1 is MNHNS and CDR2 is SASEGT in the germline V gene. The CDR3 covers 18 residues. V was clipped by 3 bases and J by 8 bases, with 28 bases between them. The CDR3 region is CASSDVSWDSQLSRGYTF. The DNA of the CDR3 is TGTGCCAGCAGTGACGTGTCCTGGGACTCCCAGCTTTCGAGGGGCTACACCTTC.

This chain joins TRBV7-8 and TRBJ2-2; 8 nucleotides agree with TRBD1. The V gene's germline CDR1 is SGHVS and CDR2 FQNEAQ. CDR3 size: 16 residues. The V segment lost 2 bases and the J segment 0 bases; nucleotides outside the gene matches: 2. CDR3 region: CASSLRQGTNTGELFF. In DNA form, the CDR3 reads TGTGCCAGCAGCTTACGACAGGGGACGAACACCGGGGAGCTGTTTTTT.

This chain links TRBV27 with TRBJ2-7; D possibly matches TRBD1 or TRBD2 (5 bases each). The germline gives CDR1 MNHEY, CDR2 SMNVEV (reference sequence). V was pared by 5 bases and J by 0 bases, with 14 bases between. CDR3 length: 15 amino acids. The CDR3 sequence: CASSPGPLSSYEQYF. In DNA, the CDR3 is TGTGCCAGCAGTCCGGGACCCCTGAGCTCCTACGAGCAGTACTTC.

CDR3 bases: TGTGCCAGCAGTTCCGACAGTTCCTACGAGCAGTACTTC. Protein sequence: CASSSDSSYEQYF. V and J are TRBV27 and TRBJ2-7; possibly TRBD1 for D (5 bases). V was clipped by 4 bases and J by 1 base, with 8 bases between them. Germline V gene data show CDR1 as MNHEY and CDR2 as SMNVEV (reference sequence). The CDR3 extends over 13 amino acids.

The chain combines TRBV2 with TRBJ2-5; D possibly uses TRBD1 or TRBD2 (6 bases each). The CDR3 covers 14 residues. CDR1 is SNHLY and CDR2 is FYNNEI in the germline V gene. Trimming left V 6 bases short and J 1 base short, with 12 bases between. In DNA, the CDR3 is TGTGCCAGCAGCCAAAAGGGGGGCCAAGAGACCCAGTACTTC. This sequence encodes CASSQKGGQETQYF.

V is TRBV21-1 and J is TRBJ2-3; the D segment call TRBD1 is taken from the table without a DNA check. TRBV21-1 is classified as a pseudogene. CDR3 size: 19 residues. The CDR3 DNA follows: TGTGCCAGCAGCCCCCGCGGACAGGGGTATGATGGGATTACAGATACGCAGTATTTT. Translated: CASSPRGQGYDGITDTQYF.

This sequence joins TRBV7-3 and TRBJ1-6; 9 bases align to TRBD1. Germline CDR1 reads SGHTA; CDR2 reads FQGTGA. The CDR3 loop spans 16 amino acids. Trimming at V came to 5 bases and at J to 2 bases, leaving 4 bases not matched to a gene. CDR3 protein: CASSLTGGAYNSPLHF. The CDR3 DNA is TGTGCCAGCAGCCTGACAGGGGGGGCCTATAATTCACCCCTCCACTTT.

V is TRBV12-5 and J is TRBJ1-5; 8 bases map to TRBD1. The CDR3 consists of 15 residues. V gave up 6 bases and J gave up 6 bases; unmatched junction bases: 10. The germline gives CDR1 LGHNT, CDR2 FRNRAP. The CDR3 loop reads CASGLGQGYGQPQHF. Here the CDR3 DNA reads TGTGCTAGTGGCCTCGGACAGGGCTATGGTCAGCCCCAGCATTTT.

Points on this clone: A junction end diverges from the germline sequence, so it may reflect a read error. This chain joins TRBV7-9 and TRBJ2-5; D might be TRBD1 or TRBD2, each matching 5 bases. CDR3 length equals 15 residues. CDR1 is SEHNR and CDR2 is FQNEAQ in the germline V gene (reference sequence). CDR3 residues: CASSLGLGRQGTQYF. The CDR3 region has the DNA TGTGCCAGCAGCTTAGGTTTGGGACGACAAGGGACCCAGTACTTC.

This clone has only one observation. The rearrangement joins TRBV7-9 to TRBJ2-7; D uncertain. Trimming shortened V by 5 bases and J by 7 bases, and 15 bases separated the two germline ends. There are 13 residues in the CDR3. Germline CDR1 is SEHNR and CDR2 is FQNEAQ (reference sequence). The DNA of the CDR3 is TGTGCCAGCAGCAAAGGTGGGTCTGGAGAGCAGTACTTC. Encoded protein: CASSKGGSGEQYF.

The chain uses TRBV5-1 and TRBJ2-1; D is unresolved. This CDR3 spans 13 amino acids. The ends were cut back, 7 bases at V and 9 bases at J, with 17 bases in the middle. Germline lookup yields CDR1 SGHRS and CDR2 YFSETQ. The CDR3 sequence: CASYLKIGGEQFF. The CDR3 nucleotides are TGCGCCAGCTATCTTAAAATAGGCGGTGAGCAGTTCTTC.

V is TRBV11-2 and J is TRBJ2-1, with 11 bases matching TRBD2. J lost 5 bases, V lost 5 bases, and 5 bases had no gene match. CDR1 and CDR2 (germline): SGHAT, FQNNGV. The CDR3 runs to 15 residues. The CDR3 reads CASSPTSGVHNEQFF. The CDR3, as DNA: TGTGCCAGCAGCCCGACTAGCGGGGTCCACAATGAGCAGTTCTTC. The full variable domain, its missing parts supplied by reference TRBV11-2 and TRBJ2-1, is EAGVAQSPRYKIIEKRQSVAFWCNPISGHATLYWYQQILGQGPKLLIQFQNNGVVDDSQLPKDRFSAERLKGVDSTLKIQPAKLEDSAVYLCASSPTSGVHNEQFFGPGTRLTVL.

This chain connects TRBV7-9 to TRBJ2-1; D might be TRBD2 (5 bases). Deletions cut 4 bases from V and 5 bases from J, with 15 bases between. CDR1 is SEHNR, CDR2 FQNEAQ, per germline (reference sequence). The CDR3 loop spans 15 amino acids. As DNA, the CDR3 is TGTGCCAGCAGCTCGCTAGCAGCCTCAAACAATGAGCAGTTCTTC. Amino acids: CASSSLAASNNEQFF.

The genes are TRBV5-1 and TRBJ1-3; 7 nucleotides agree with TRBD1. Germline V gives CDR1 SGHRS, CDR2 YFSETQ. There are 15 residues in the CDR3. V was pared by 4 bases and J by 7 bases, with 11 bases of the junction left unmatched. In nucleotides, the CDR3 is TGCGCCAGCAGCGATACCACAGGGGCCCGGAACACCATATATTTT. It encodes CASSDTTGARNTIYF.

The chain joins TRBV19 to TRBJ2-7; no firm D call. Germline V gene sequence: CDR1 LNHDA, CDR2 SQIVND (reference sequence). CDR3 size: 12 residues. V shed 6 bases and J shed 2 bases, with 8 bases lying between them. The chain's CDR3 is CASSSSPYEQYF. The CDR3 nucleotides read TGTGCCAGTAGCTCATCCCCCTACGAGCAGTACTTC.